This T cell receptor (beta chain) was observed in a study of blood T cell repertoires in COVID-19. Study overall: T cells, B-cell-depleted T cells, or PBMCs provided the cDNA or gDNA that served as material.

The method was immunoSEQ multiplex PCR; TCRdb's version includes in-frame clones alone and lacks a portion of them. The table shows 30,000 to 40,000 clones, with over 75% occurring only once. This clone showed up just a few times. Germline V gives CDR1 LNHDA, CDR2 SQIVND (reference sequence). Trimming cost V 0 bases and J 1 base, with 5 bases left between them. The CDR3 is made up of 14 amino acids. The material sequenced was peripheral blood. The receptor was derived from a woman aged 55 to 70 with active COVID-19. The genes are TRBV19 and TRBJ2-3, with D hard to call. CDR3 in amino acids: CASSIDQGTDTQYF. The CDR3 DNA is TGTGCCAGTAGTATAGATCAGGGCACAGATACGCAGTATTTT.